This is a list of T cell receptor beta chains from one sample in a study of metastatic and nonmetastatic thyroid tumors. TCRdb re-called clones via MiXCR from the PCR reads. The sample lists about 24,000 clones, about 24% occurring once. Sequencing used tumor tissue. The receptors were sampled from a male donor with papillary thyroid cancer or a benign thyroid nodule (not recorded which). Some clones in this sample may be carry-over from other donors' samples. Each CDR3 is given with its conserved first and last residue. A D gene is named only where the DNA matches it firmly. Some rows mark clone size as missing; the rest say once, few, many or name a class of expanded clone.

TRBJ2-3 few TRBV6-1 NA CASSGRQATLDTQYF TGTGCCAGCAGTGGACGACAGGCAACGTTGGATACGCAGTATTTT
TRBJ2-1 many TRBV5-1 TRBD1 CASSGTTGGRYNEQFF TGCGCCAGCAGCGGGACGACAGGGGGGAGATACAATGAGCAGTTCTTC
TRBJ1-2 many TRBV5-1 NA CASSLGSGLNYGYTF TGCGCCAGCAGCTTGGGGTCTGGACTTAACTATGGCTACACCTTC
TRBJ1-1 many TRBV29-1 NA CSVEVWGTEAFF TGCAGCGTTGAAGTGTGGGGGACTGAAGCTTTCTTT
TRBJ2-2 NA TRBV12-3/TRBV12-4 NA CASSPFSTWGTGELFF TGTGCCAGCAGCCCCTTTTCGACTTGGGGCACCGGGGAGCTGTTTTTT
TRBJ2-7 NA TRBV27 NA CASSLLPTETSYEQYF TGTGCCAGCAGTTTACTACCGACAGAGACCTCCTACGAGCAGTACTTC
TRBJ2-5 many TRBV20-1 NA CSAAPGERIKETQYF TGCAGTGCCGCTCCTGGGGAACGGATAAAAGAGACCCAGTACTTC
TRBJ2-7 NA TRBV6-5 TRBD2 CASRNSRNSGRTIYF TGTGCCAGCAGAAACTCTCGGAATAGCGGGAGAACTATTTACTTC
TRBJ2-7 NA TRBV5-1 TRBD2 CASSDGLAGYEQYF TGCGCCAGCAGCGACGGACTAGCGGGATACGAGCAGTACTTC
TRBJ2-1 medium-sized TRBV6-2/TRBV6-3 NA CASSYSGRGNEQFF TGTGCCAGCAGTTATAGTGGGAGAGGGAATGAGCAGTTCTTC
TRBJ2-1 many TRBV27 TRBD2 CASSSGGVRLAGVRNEQFF TGTGCCAGCAGTTCGGGCGGGGTTAGGCTAGCGGGAGTTAGAAATGAGCAGTTCTTC
TRBJ2-1 NA TRBV5-1 TRBD2 CASSFLAGAVNEQFF TGCGCCAGCAGCTTCTTAGCGGGAGCGGTAAATGAGCAGTTCTTC
TRBJ1-2 NA TRBV7-2 NA CASSSPVSFYGYTF TGTGCCAGCAGCTCTCCAGTGTCATTCTATGGCTACACCTTC
TRBJ1-2 NA TRBV18 TRBD1 CASSPSQGADYGYTF TGTGCCAGCTCACCATCGCAGGGGGCAGACTATGGCTACACCTTC
TRBJ1-3 many TRBV4-1 TRBD1 CASSQQDRANGNTIYF TGCGCCAGCAGCCAACAAGACAGGGCTAATGGAAACACCATATATTTT
TRBJ2-5 many TRBV4-2 NA CASSQTSGLQETQYF TGTGCCAGCAGCCAAACCTCGGGGCTCCAAGAGACCCAGTACTTC
TRBJ2-3 many TRBV5-1 NA CASSFLRVEVADTQYF TGCGCCAGCAGCTTTCTCCGGGTGGAAGTCGCAGATACGCAGTATTTT
TRBJ2-3 many TRBV12-3/TRBV12-4 NA CASSPRRATDTQYF TGTGCCAGCAGTCCACGACGAGCCACAGATACGCAGTATTTT
TRBJ2-5 many TRBV5-8 TRBD1 CASSSPGQGGETQYF TGTGCCAGCAGCTCCCCTGGACAGGGTGGCGAGACCCAGTACTTC
TRBJ2-7 NA TRBV9 NA CASSHRASASYEQYF TGTGCCAGCAGCCATAGGGCTAGCGCCTCCTACGAGCAGTACTTC
TRBJ2-1 NA TRBV3-1 TRBD2 CVSSPLAGGYSEQFF TGTGTCAGCAGCCCGCTAGCGGGGGGATACTCCGAGCAGTTCTTC
TRBJ1-5 many TRBV10-2 NA CASSVTSPVGNQPQHF TGCGCCAGCAGTGTTACGTCACCCGTCGGAAATCAGCCCCAGCATTTT
TRBJ2-7 NA TRBV2 NA CASSEEGFYEQNF TGTGCCAGCAGTGAAGAGGGGTTCTACGAGCAGAACTTC
TRBJ1-5 many TRBV19 TRBD1 CASNRGEGNQPQHF TGTGCCAGTAACAGGGGCGAGGGCAATCAGCCCCAGCATTTT
TRBJ1-3 many TRBV4-3 NA CASSQVLAVGNTIYF TGCGCCAGCAGCCAAGTTCTTGCTGTGGGAAACACCATATATTTT
TRBJ2-1 few TRBV7-7 NA CASSLGVAYNEQLF TGTGCTAGCAGCTTAGGCGTGGCGTACAATGAGCAGCTCTTC
TRBJ2-1 NA TRBV5-1 NA CASSLPEGGGIFF TGCGCCAGCAGCTTGCCCGAGGGAGGGGGTATATTCTTC
TRBJ2-2 medium-sized TRBV7-2 NA CASSFYTGELFF TGTGCCAGCAGCTTCTACACCGGGGAGCTGTTTTTT
TRBJ1-2 many TRBV27 NA CASSLAGARNYGYTF TGTGCCAGCAGCCTCGCCGGGGCGCGTAACTATGGCTACACCTTC
TRBJ1-2 NA TRBV5-1 TRBD1 CASSPIPTTGGYGYTF TGCGCCAGCAGCCCCATACCCACGACAGGGGGCTATGGCTACACCTTC
TRBJ2-2 many TRBV12-3/TRBV12-4 TRBD1 CASSPQTGFGTGELFF TGTGCCAGCAGCCCCCAGACAGGGTTCGGCACCGGGGAGCTGTTTTTT
TRBJ2-4 many TRBV20-1 NA CSAREEVLSAKNIQYF TGCAGTGCTAGAGAAGAGGTCCTTTCAGCCAAAAACATTCAGTACTTC
TRBJ2-3 medium-sized TRBV6-4 TRBD2 CASSDSAGGSTDTQYF TGTGCCAGCAGTGACTCGGCGGGAGGGAGCACAGATACGCAGTATTTT
TRBJ2-2 few TRBV6-1 TRBD1 CASRVQGSTGELFF TGTGCCAGCAGGGTACAGGGGTCCACCGGTGAGCTGTTTTTT
TRBJ1-3 many TRBV7-8 NA CASSLRGIGNTIYF TGTGCCAGCAGCTTAAGGGGCATCGGAAACACCATATATTTT
TRBJ2-7 medium-sized TRBV28 TRBD2 CASSFTATSGRKSQYF TGTGCCAGCAGTTTTACCGCGACTAGCGGGAGAAAAAGCCAGTACTTC
TRBJ2-3 NA TRBV10-3 TRBD2 CFISAIAGGTDTQYF TGTTTCATCAGCGCCATAGCGGGAGGGACAGATACGCAGTATTTT
TRBJ1-1 NA TRBV4-3 NA CAISPRGARNTDAFF TGCGCCATCAGCCCTCGCGGGGCTCGGAACACTGATGCTTTCTTT
TRBJ2-3 NA TRBV6-4 TRBD2 CAISGPGLAVDTQYF TGTGCCATTAGTGGACCTGGACTAGCGGTAGATACGCAGTATTTT
TRBJ2-3 many TRBV7-2 TRBD2 CASSKLAGSDTQYF TGTGCCAGCAGCAAACTAGCGGGTTCAGATACGCAGTATTTT
TRBJ2-1 NA TRBV20-1 TRBD2 CSARGLAGYNEQFF TGCAGTGCTAGAGGACTAGCGGGGTACAATGAGCAGTTCTTC
TRBJ2-7 many TRBV7-9 TRBD1 CASSSTDREIQVYF TGTGCCAGCAGCTCGACTGACAGGGAGATTCAGGTGTACTTC
TRBJ1-4 many TRBV20-1 NA CSARDVSGTGEKLFF TGCAGTGCTAGAGATGTTTCGGGAACCGGTGAAAAACTGTTTTTT
TRBJ2-7 medium-sized TRBV27 TRBD2 CASSLSSGRTYEQYF TGTGCCAGCAGTTTATCTAGCGGGAGAACCTACGAGCAGTACTTC
TRBJ1-2 many TRBV14 NA CASSRLGGYGYTF TGTGCCAGCAGCCGACTGGGAGGATATGGCTACACCTTC
TRBJ2-3 NA TRBV10-3 NA CSISLQWAPSTDTQYF TGTTCCATCAGTTTACAGTGGGCGCCGAGCACAGATACGCAGTATTTT
TRBJ2-1 medium-sized TRBV2 TRBD2 CASRGTSGSWDNEQFF TGTGCCAGCAGGGGGACTAGCGGGAGCTGGGACAATGAGCAGTTCTTC
TRBJ2-5 NA TRBV5-1 NA CASSLIKGKETQYF TGCGCCAGCAGCTTGATAAAGGGAAAAGAGACCCAGTACTTC
TRBJ1-1 NA TRBV11-2 NA CASRQTVRNTEAFF TGTGCCAGCAGGCAGACAGTCCGGAACACTGAAGCTTTCTTT
TRBJ1-1 NA TRBV7-9 NA CASSSSNTESFF TGTGCCAGCAGCTCTTCGAACACTGAATCTTTCTTT
TRBJ1-2 many TRBV29-1 NA CSVWTTIAFGYTF TGCAGCGTATGGACTACGATCGCCTTTGGCTACACCTTC
TRBJ2-3 many TRBV10-3 NA CAIRDQGPLADTQYF TGTGCCATCAGAGATCAAGGACCGCTCGCAGATACGCAGTATTTT
TRBJ2-5 many TRBV7-8 NA CASSLGVQETQYF TGTGCCAGCAGCTTAGGTGTACAAGAGACCCAGTACTTC
TRBJ1-2 many TRBV12-3/TRBV12-4 TRBD1 CASSPDRGFNYGYTF TGTGCCAGCAGTCCCGACAGGGGCTTCAACTATGGCTACACCTTC
TRBJ1-3 many TRBV4-3 NA CASSQDSGTYSGNTIYF TGCGCCAGCAGCCAAGACAGTGGTACTTACTCTGGAAACACCATATATTTT
TRBJ2-5 many TRBV20-1 TRBD2 CSARDLRLAEETQYF TGCAGTGCTAGAGATCTCAGACTAGCGGAAGAGACCCAGTACTTC